This passage covers 3 T cell receptor beta chains from one sample sequenced in a study of a mutant IDH1 vaccine in newly diagnosed glioma. Sample time point: baseline, week 1 (first vaccination visit). Treatment defined: pre-vaccination baseline after standard-of-care therapy. The method was immunoSEQ multiplex PCR; TCRdb's version includes in-frame clones alone and lacks a portion of them. The repertoire holds tens of thousands of clones, with around 92% as singletons. The sequencing here drew on PBMCs, taken from a glioma patient treated with radiotherapy, temozolomide or both. These receptors originate from a middle-aged man with glioma.

This clone was counted once. This sequence joins TRBV6-5 and TRBJ2-6, with no clear D. Germline lookup yields CDR1 MNHEY and CDR2 SVGAGI. Trimming shortened V by 2 bases and J by 0 bases, and 8 bases separated the two germline ends. The CDR3 sequence is 16 residues long. CDR3 sequence (DNA): TGTGCCAGCAGTTACGACACCAGCTCTGGGGCCAACGTCCTGACTTTC. Translated, it gives CASSYDTSSGANVLTF.

This clone was counted a few times. V and J are TRBV2 and TRBJ2-4; 7 bases fit TRBD1. Germline-derived CDR1 and CDR2 are SNHLY and FYNNEI. The CDR3 spans 16 residues. V shed 6 bases, J shed 2 bases, and the junction held 10 bases outside the gene matches. As DNA, the CDR3 is TGTGCCAGCAGAGACAGGGTTGTGGGACCCAAAAACATTCAGTACTTC. Translating it yields CASRDRVVGPKNIQYF.

This clone was observed a single time. The chain links TRBV5-1 to TRBJ1-1; the D gene is possibly TRBD1 (6 bases). This CDR3 has 13 amino acids. Deletions cut 8 bases from V and 1 base from J, with 12 bases between. Per the germline V gene, CDR1 is SGHRS and CDR2 is YFSETQ. The CDR3 loop reads CASEGQPNTEAFF. CDR3 nucleotide sequence: TGCGCCAGTGAGGGACAACCGAACACTGAAGCTTTCTTT.